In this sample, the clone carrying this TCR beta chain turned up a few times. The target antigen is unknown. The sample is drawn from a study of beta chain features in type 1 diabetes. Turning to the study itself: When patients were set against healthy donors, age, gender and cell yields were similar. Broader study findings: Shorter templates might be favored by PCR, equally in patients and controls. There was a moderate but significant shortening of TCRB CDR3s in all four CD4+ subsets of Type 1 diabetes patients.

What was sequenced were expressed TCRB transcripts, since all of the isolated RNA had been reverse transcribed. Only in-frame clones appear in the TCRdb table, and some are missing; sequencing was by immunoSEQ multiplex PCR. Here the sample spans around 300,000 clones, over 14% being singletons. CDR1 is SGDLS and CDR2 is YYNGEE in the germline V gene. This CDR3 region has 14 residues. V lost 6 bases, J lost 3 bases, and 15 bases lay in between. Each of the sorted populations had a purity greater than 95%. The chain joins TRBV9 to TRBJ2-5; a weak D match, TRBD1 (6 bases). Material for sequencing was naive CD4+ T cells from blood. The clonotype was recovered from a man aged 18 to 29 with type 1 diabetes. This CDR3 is CASNMRAGEETQYF. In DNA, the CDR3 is TGTGCCAGCAATATGAGGGCAGGGGAAGAGACCCAGTACTTC. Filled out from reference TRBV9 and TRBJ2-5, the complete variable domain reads DSGVTQTPKHLITATGQRVTLRCSPRSGDLSVYWYQQSLDQGLQFLIQYYNGEERAKGNILERFSAQQFPDLHSELNLSSLELGDSALYFCASNMRAGEETQYFGPGTRLLVL.